Presented here are 5 T cell receptor beta chains from one specimen sequenced in a study of beta chain features in type 1 diabetes. Expressed TCRB transcripts were sequenced because the entire RNA isolate underwent reverse transcription. Clones were sequenced by immunoSEQ multiplex PCR, and TCRdb holds only the in-frame ones, with some missing. The repertoire includes around 500,000 clones, around 28% of them detected once, and around 0.065% sits in the top ten. What was sequenced was naive CD4+ T cells from blood. The receptor source for this set is a man between 18 and 29 years old in good health.

The rearrangement links TRBV21-1 to TRBJ1-5. TRBV21-1 is assigned pseudogene status. The CDR3 loop spans 16 amino acids. CDR3 DNA: TGTGCCGCCCTCGCCCGGAGGCAGGGAAAAAATCAGCCCCAGCATTTT. The encoded protein is CAALARRQGKNQPQHF.

This clone was seen more than once but under ten times. The rearrangement uses TRBV6-1 and TRBJ2-7; 9 nucleotides match TRBD2. The CDR3 is 14 amino acids. V was clipped by 4 bases and J by 4 bases; unmatched bases: 5. Per the germline V gene, CDR1 is MNHNS and CDR2 is SASEGT. The CDR3 DNA follows: TGTGCCAGCAGTGCGGCGGGAGGGATGTACGAGCAGTACTTC. Translation gives CASSAAGGMYEQYF.

The chain links TRBV28 to TRBJ2-5; D unclear. V was pared by 4 bases and J by 9 bases, with 6 bases between. Per germline, CDR1 MDHEN and CDR2 SYDVKM. The CDR3 loop spans 10 amino acids. Here the CDR3 reads CASSSVAQYF. The CDR3 nucleotides are TGTGCCAGCAGTTCCGTAGCCCAGTACTTC.

This clone turned up a few times. V gene TRBV5-1 combines with J gene TRBJ2-6; possibly TRBD2 for D (6 bases). Germline values: CDR1 SGHRS, CDR2 YFSETQ. This CDR3 contains 16 residues. Trimming left V 2 bases short and J 4 bases short, with 13 bases between. The CDR3 nucleotides read TGCGCCAGCAGCTTCCTGGGACTCGGCGGGGCCAACGTCCTGACTTTC. It codes for CASSFLGLGGANVLTF.

This clone has just a few counts. The chain uses TRBV13 and TRBJ2-3; D possibly uses TRBD1 or TRBD2 (5 bases each). The V gene's germline CDR1 is PRHDT and CDR2 FYEKMQ (reference sequence). The ends were cut back, 2 bases at V and 7 bases at J, with 22 bases in the middle. CDR3 length: 17 amino acids. The CDR3 protein is CASSLQAGTRYMHTQYF. DNA for the CDR3: TGTGCCAGCAGCTTACAAGCCGGGACCAGGTACATGCATACGCAGTATTTT.